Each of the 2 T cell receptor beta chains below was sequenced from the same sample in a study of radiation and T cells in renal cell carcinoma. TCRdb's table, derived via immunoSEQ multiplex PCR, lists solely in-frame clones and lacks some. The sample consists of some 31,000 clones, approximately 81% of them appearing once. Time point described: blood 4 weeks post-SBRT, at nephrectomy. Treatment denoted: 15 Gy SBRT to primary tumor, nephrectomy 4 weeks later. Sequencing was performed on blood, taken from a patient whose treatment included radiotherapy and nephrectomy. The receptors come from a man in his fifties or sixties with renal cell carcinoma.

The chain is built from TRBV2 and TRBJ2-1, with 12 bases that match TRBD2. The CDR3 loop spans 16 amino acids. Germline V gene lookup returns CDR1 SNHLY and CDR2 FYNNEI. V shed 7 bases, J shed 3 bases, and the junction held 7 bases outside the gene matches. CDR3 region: CASKRTSGVVYNEQFF. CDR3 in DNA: TGTGCCAGCAAGAGGACTAGCGGGGTGGTCTACAATGAGCAGTTCTTC.

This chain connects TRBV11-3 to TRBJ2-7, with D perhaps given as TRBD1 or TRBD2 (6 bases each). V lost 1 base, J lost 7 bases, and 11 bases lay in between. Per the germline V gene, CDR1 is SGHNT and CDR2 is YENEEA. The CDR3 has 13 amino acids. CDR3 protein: CASSLGQGGEQYF. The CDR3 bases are TGTGCCAGCAGCTTAGGCCAAGGGGGGGAGCAGTACTTC.